The clone carrying this T cell receptor (beta chain) was seen once. The target antigen is unknown. The data were taken from a study of early stage breast cancer tumors. Points from the study as a whole: Bulk DNA sequencing of unsorted cells missed chain pairing and markers.

Using immunoSEQ multiplex PCR, the repertoire was profiled, and TCRdb retains in-frame clones only, with some absent. Seen here are around 40,000 clones, 65% to 75% observed once, and the top ten hold about 6.8%. Trimming took 1 base from V and 14 from J, leaving 15 bases between them. CDR3 length: 13 residues. Germline CDR1 reads SGHNT; CDR2 reads YENEEA. Sequenced sample: blood. The chain carries TRBV11-3 and TRBJ2-1, with unresolved D. The receptor was isolated from a person aged 55-75 years with breast cancer. CDR3 DNA sequence: TGTGCCAGCAGCTTAGGGAAGGGTTTTTCGGAGTTCTTC. Translating gives CASSLGKGFSEFF.